These T cell receptor beta chains were read from a single sample in a study of T cells in Graves' hyperthyroidism and ophthalmopathy. TCRdb independently ran MiXCR on the multiplex PCR reads; one entry per CDR3 protein. The sample yields hundreds of thousands of distinct CDR3 sequences, 11% to 15% seen once. Sequenced material: blood. All receptors derive from a middle-aged woman with Graves' hyperthyroidism. The CDR3 runs from the conserved cysteine through the conserved F or W. The D gene is left open where the match is weak. Only part of the rows carry a size: once, few, many, or a class if the clone is expanded.

v_gene	abundance	j_gene	d_gene	CDR3nt	CDR3aa
TRBV5-1	many	TRBJ2-1	TRBD1	TGCGCCAGCAGCTTGGTGCCAGGGGGCCATGAGCAGTTCTTC	CASSLVPGGHEQFF
TRBV18	.	TRBJ2-2	TRBD2	TGTGCCAGCTCACCTGGGACTAGCGAGATCACCGGGGAGCTGTTTTTT	CASSPGTSEITGELFF
TRBV9	.	TRBJ2-5	.	TGTGCCAGCAGCGTAGGGAGCCACGGATTGGAGACCCAGTACTTC	CASSVGSHGLETQYF
TRBV20-1	many	TRBJ2-3	.	TGCAGTGCTAGAGGACCTTCGTCCCCAGATACGCAGTATTTT	CSARGPSSPDTQYF
TRBV7-2	few	TRBJ2-2	TRBD2	TGTGCCAGCAGCTTACGTTTCCTAGCGGGAGGTTTCGGGGAGCTGTTTTTT	CASSLRFLAGGFGELFF
TRBV20-1	many	TRBJ2-7	.	TGCAGCGGGCTGGACGGCTCCTACGAGCAGTACTTC	CSGLDGSYEQYF
TRBV5-8	many	TRBJ2-3	.	TGTGCCAGCAGCTTGGCTTACTACACAGATACGCAGTATTTT	CASSLAYYTDTQYF
TRBV5-1	many	TRBJ2-3	.	TGCGCCAGCAGCCTTTCCATGGATACGCAGTATTTT	CASSLSMDTQYF
TRBV7-3	many	TRBJ2-3	.	TGTGCCAGCAGCTTAATGGGATCTTACACAGATACGCAGTATTTT	CASSLMGSYTDTQYF
TRBV5-1	.	TRBJ1-2	.	TGCGCCAGCAGCTCTCAGGGAACTAATGGCTACACCTTC	CASSSQGTNGYTF
TRBV20-1	many	TRBJ1-2	TRBD1	TGCAGTGCTAGAGAGGGACAGAACTATGGCTACACCTTC	CSAREGQNYGYTF
TRBV6-1	.	TRBJ2-3	.	TGTGCCAGCAGTGATCTTAACCTACAGGGAGATACGCAGTATTTT	CASSDLNLQGDTQYF
TRBV29-1	many	TRBJ2-1	TRBD2	TGCAGCGTGGCTTCTGGGGGGAGCGGGAGAAAGGGGAATGAGCAGTTCTTC	CSVASGGSGRKGNEQFF
TRBV9	few	TRBJ1-1	.	TGTGCCAGCAGCGTAGGCCAAGGGGTGGGTACTGAAGCTTTCTTT	CASSVGQGVGTEAFF
TRBV5-1	few	TRBJ2-1	.	TGCGCCAGCAGCTTGGTGTTGGGGGGAATAATCGATGAGCAGTTCTTC	CASSLVLGGIIDEQFF
TRBV20-1	many	TRBJ2-7	TRBD2	TGCAGTGCTAGAGGTCAGGGACTAGCGGTTACCTACGAGCAGTACTTC	CSARGQGLAVTYEQYF
TRBV6-1	many	TRBJ2-7	.	TGTGCCAGCCTAGGGGCCGCCAGCTCCTACGAGCAGTACTTC	CASLGAASSYEQYF
TRBV11-1	many	TRBJ1-1	TRBD1	TGTGCCAGCAGCTCTCGACAGGGAGGTAACACTGAAGCTTTCTTT	CASSSRQGGNTEAFF
TRBV5-4	many	TRBJ1-1	.	TGTGCCAGCAGCTCCGAGGGGTGGGGTTGGACTGAAGCTTTCTTT	CASSSEGWGWTEAFF
TRBV12-5	many	TRBJ2-1	TRBD2	TGTGCTAGTGGTTTGAGTCGAGCGGGAGTAGAATACAATGAGCAGTTCTTC	CASGLSRAGVEYNEQFF
TRBV30	many	TRBJ2-7	TRBD2	TGTGCCTGGACCCGAACGGGACTAGCGGCCTACGAGCAGTACTTC	CAWTRTGLAAYEQYF
TRBV5-1	many	TRBJ2-1	TRBD2	TGCGCCAGCAGCGTGGACCTAGCGGGAGGATCCTACAATGAGCAGTTCTTC	CASSVDLAGGSYNEQFF
TRBV19	.	TRBJ2-7	.	TGTGCCAGTAGTAGTACAGGGAGCGAGCAGTACTTC	CASSSTGSEQYF
TRBV7-2	many	TRBJ2-6	.	TGTGCCAGCAGCTTCTATGGACCTGGGGCCAACGTCCTGACTTTC	CASSFYGPGANVLTF
TRBV28	many	TRBJ1-5	TRBD1	TGTGCCAGCACCCAAGAGGGGACAGGGGGATCTCAGCCCCAGCATTTT	CASTQEGTGGSQPQHF